The rows below give T cell receptor beta chains drawn from one sample of a study of cytomegalovirus exposure and HLA in healthy donors. The assay was immunoSEQ multiplex PCR, and TCRdb's table has in-frame clones only and misses some. The table has over 100,000 clones, roughly 82% seen once. The specimen was PBMCs. The receptors stem from a young woman in good health and CMV-seropositive. CDR3s include the opening cysteine and the closing phenylalanine or tryptophan. The D gene is left open where the match is weak. Clone size, where shown, is once, few, many, or a class for clones that have expanded.

abundance: .
d_gene: .
v_gene: TRBV5-1
j_gene: TRBJ1-4
CDR3aa: CASSLATATNEKLFF
CDR3nt: TGCGCCAGCAGCTTGGCGACAGCAACTAATGAAAAACTGTTTTTT

abundance: .
d_gene: TRBD1
v_gene: TRBV27
j_gene: TRBJ2-7
CDR3aa: CASSLTLGTGAVEQYF
CDR3nt: TGTGCCAGCAGTTTAACCCTCGGGACAGGGGCGGTCGAGCAGTACTTC

abundance: .
d_gene: .
v_gene: TRBV6-1
j_gene: TRBJ1-4
CDR3aa: CASSEVYLTNEKLFF
CDR3nt: TGTGCCAGCAGTGAAGTATATTTAACTAATGAAAAACTGTTTTTT

abundance: .
d_gene: .
v_gene: TRBV7-9
j_gene: TRBJ1-6
CDR3aa: CASQGALGSSPLHF
CDR3nt: TGTGCCAGTCAAGGGGCACTCGGGAGTTCACCCCTCCACTTT

abundance: .
d_gene: .
v_gene: TRBV5-4
j_gene: TRBJ1-3
CDR3aa: CASSLAGTNSGNTIYF
CDR3nt: TGTGCCAGCAGCTTAGCGGGGACAAACTCTGGAAACACCATATATTTT

abundance: once
d_gene: .
v_gene: TRBV9
j_gene: TRBJ2-5
CDR3aa: CASSVVGGGPETQYF
CDR3nt: TGTGCCAGCAGCGTAGTTGGGGGGGGGCCGGAGACCCAGTACTTC

abundance: few
d_gene: .
v_gene: TRBV7-3
j_gene: TRBJ1-1
CDR3aa: CASSLGGPGTEAFF
CDR3nt: TGTGCCAGCAGCTTAGGAGGGCCGGGAACTGAAGCTTTCTTT

abundance: .
d_gene: TRBD1
v_gene: TRBV28
j_gene: TRBJ1-5
CDR3aa: CASSPPGDSFSNQPQHF
CDR3nt: TGTGCCAGCAGTCCACCTGGGGACAGTTTTAGCAATCAGCCCCAGCATTTT

abundance: .
d_gene: .
v_gene: TRBV11-3
j_gene: TRBJ1-1
CDR3aa: CASSLSGVNTEAFF
CDR3nt: TGTGCCAGCAGCTTAAGCGGGGTCAACACTGAAGCTTTCTTT

abundance: .
d_gene: TRBD1
v_gene: TRBV10-3
j_gene: TRBJ1-5
CDR3aa: CAISESVGQGLQPQHF
CDR3nt: TGTGCCATCAGTGAGTCAGTAGGACAGGGGCTTCAGCCCCAGCATTTT

abundance: .
d_gene: TRBD1
v_gene: TRBV5-5
j_gene: TRBJ1-5
CDR3aa: CASSLGTGDSNQPQHF
CDR3nt: TGTGCCAGCAGCTTGGGGACAGGGGATAGCAATCAGCCCCAGCATTTT

abundance: .
d_gene: TRBD1
v_gene: TRBV18
j_gene: TRBJ2-1
CDR3aa: CASSRYRTGVNNEQFF
CDR3nt: TGTGCCAGCTCACGTTATCGGACAGGAGTAAACAATGAGCAGTTCTTC

abundance: .
d_gene: TRBD1
v_gene: TRBV7-9
j_gene: TRBJ1-1
CDR3aa: CASSGGGRDFLNTEAFF
CDR3nt: TGTGCCAGCAGCGGAGGGGGCAGGGATTTTCTCAACACTGAAGCTTTCTTT

abundance: .
d_gene: .
v_gene: TRBV30
j_gene: TRBJ2-1
CDR3aa: CAWIPREGRSNEQFF
CDR3nt: TGTGCCTGGATCCCCAGAGAGGGTCGTTCAAATGAGCAGTTCTTC

abundance: .
d_gene: TRBD2
v_gene: TRBV7-2
j_gene: TRBJ2-2
CDR3aa: CASSLEGLAVFVNTGELFF
CDR3nt: TGTGCCAGCAGCTTAGAGGGGCTAGCGGTCTTCGTGAACACCGGGGAGCTGTTTTTT

abundance: .
d_gene: .
v_gene: TRBV27
j_gene: TRBJ1-2
CDR3aa: CASSLAFSGDGYTF
CDR3nt: TGTGCCAGCAGTCTCGCATTTTCAGGGGATGGCTACACCTTC

abundance: .
d_gene: .
v_gene: TRBV4-2
j_gene: TRBJ2-3
CDR3aa: CASSQDWSGDTQYF
CDR3nt: TGTGCCAGCAGCCAAGATTGGTCAGGGGATACGCAGTATTTT

abundance: .
d_gene: .
v_gene: TRBV10-3
j_gene: TRBJ2-2
CDR3aa: CAAHSGLLTGELFF
CDR3nt: TGTGCCGCCCATTCGGGACTCTTAACCGGGGAGCTGTTTTTT

abundance: .
d_gene: TRBD1
v_gene: TRBV7-9
j_gene: TRBJ1-2
CDR3aa: CASNLQGAGGYTF
CDR3nt: TGTGCCAGCAACCTACAGGGGGCAGGTGGCTACACCTTC

abundance: .
d_gene: .
v_gene: TRBV5-4
j_gene: TRBJ2-5
CDR3aa: CASSSQGQETQYF
CDR3nt: TGTGCCAGCAGCTCACAGGGTCAAGAGACCCAGTACTTC

abundance: .
d_gene: TRBD1
v_gene: TRBV4-1
j_gene: TRBJ2-7
CDR3aa: CASSQGDRTYEQYF
CDR3nt: TGCGCCAGCAGCCAAGGGGACAGAACCTACGAGCAGTACTTC

abundance: .
d_gene: TRBD2
v_gene: TRBV19
j_gene: TRBJ2-3
CDR3aa: CASSISWGLAGTDTQYF
CDR3nt: TGTGCCAGTAGTATATCTTGGGGACTAGCGGGGACAGATACGCAGTATTTT

abundance: .
d_gene: .
v_gene: TRBV10-3
j_gene: TRBJ2-5
CDR3aa: CASSEDSAGATQYF
CDR3nt: TGTGCCTCCTCGGAGGACAGTGCTGGGGCGACCCAGTACTTC

abundance: .
d_gene: .
v_gene: TRBV10-2
j_gene: TRBJ2-7
CDR3aa: CASSEIPGAEQYF
CDR3nt: TGCGCCAGCAGTGAGATCCCAGGGGCCGAGCAGTACTTC

abundance: once
d_gene: .
v_gene: TRBV2
j_gene: TRBJ1-5
CDR3aa: CASTAYRVSDQPQHF
CDR3nt: TGTGCCAGCACAGCCTACAGGGTCTCGGATCAGCCCCAGCATTTT

abundance: few
d_gene: .
v_gene: TRBV5-4
j_gene: TRBJ1-4
CDR3aa: CASSLGPGINEKLFF
CDR3nt: TGTGCCAGCAGCTTGGGACCAGGGATAAATGAAAAACTGTTTTTT

abundance: few
d_gene: .
v_gene: TRBV25-1
j_gene: TRBJ2-1
CDR3aa: CASNRDTTHNEQFF
CDR3nt: TGTGCCAGCAACCGGGACACTACACACAATGAGCAGTTCTTC

abundance: .
d_gene: .
v_gene: TRBV19
j_gene: TRBJ1-5
CDR3aa: CASSSGPGDPQHF
CDR3nt: TGTGCCAGTAGTTCGGGACCGGGGGATCCCCAGCATTTT

abundance: .
d_gene: .
v_gene: TRBV11-2
j_gene: TRBJ2-2
CDR3aa: CASSSGHLTGELFF
CDR3nt: TGTGCCAGCAGCTCAGGACACCTCACCGGGGAGCTGTTTTTT

abundance: .
d_gene: .
v_gene: TRBV28
j_gene: TRBJ2-7
CDR3aa: CASVDRRSYEQYF
CDR3nt: TGTGCCAGCGTAGACAGACGCTCCTACGAGCAGTACTTC

abundance: .
d_gene: TRBD1
v_gene: TRBV5-6
j_gene: TRBJ2-3
CDR3aa: CASSSEIQGTTDTQYF
CDR3nt: TGTGCCAGCAGCTCGGAAATACAGGGGACCACAGATACGCAGTATTTT

abundance: .
d_gene: TRBD1
v_gene: TRBV10-3
j_gene: TRBJ1-2
CDR3aa: CAINPTGGSNYGYTF
CDR3nt: TGTGCCATCAACCCGACAGGGGGCTCTAACTATGGCTACACCTTC

abundance: .
d_gene: .
v_gene: TRBV10-2
j_gene: TRBJ2-5
CDR3aa: CASSEYTQETQYF
CDR3nt: TGCGCCAGCAGTGAATACACCCAAGAGACCCAGTACTTC

abundance: few
d_gene: .
v_gene: TRBV18
j_gene: TRBJ2-7
CDR3aa: CASSFTPQVTYEQYF
CDR3nt: TGTGCCAGCTCATTCACGCCACAAGTCACCTACGAGCAGTACTTC

abundance: .
d_gene: TRBD1
v_gene: TRBV6-5
j_gene: TRBJ1-2
CDR3aa: CASSYDDGGGNGYTF
CDR3nt: TGTGCCAGCAGTTACGATGATGGAGGGGGCAATGGCTACACCTTC

abundance: few
d_gene: .
v_gene: TRBV7-2
j_gene: TRBJ2-7
CDR3aa: CASSINYEQYF
CDR3nt: TGTGCCAGCAGCATAAACTACGAGCAGTACTTC

abundance: .
d_gene: TRBD1
v_gene: TRBV25-1
j_gene: TRBJ2-7
CDR3aa: CASSERGTGGNEQYF
CDR3nt: TGTGCCAGCAGTGAACGCGGGACAGGGGGCAACGAGCAGTACTTC

abundance: .
d_gene: TRBD1
v_gene: TRBV11-3
j_gene: TRBJ1-1
CDR3aa: CASSLDLRGQGANLTEAFF
CDR3nt: TGTGCCAGCAGCTTAGATCTTAGGGGGCAGGGGGCAAACTTGACTGAAGCTTTCTTT

abundance: once
d_gene: .
v_gene: TRBV10-3
j_gene: TRBJ1-2
CDR3aa: CAISDGGSVYGYTF
CDR3nt: TGTGCCATCAGTGACGGGGGTTCGGTCTATGGCTACACCTTC

abundance: .
d_gene: .
v_gene: TRBV4-1
j_gene: TRBJ2-7
CDR3aa: CASSLRTPGTYEQYF
CDR3nt: TGCGCCAGCAGCCTTAGGACACCTGGAACCTACGAGCAGTACTTC

abundance: .
d_gene: TRBD2
v_gene: TRBV5-6
j_gene: TRBJ2-1
CDR3aa: CASSPKGTSGGGSYNEQFF
CDR3nt: TGTGCCAGCAGTCCTAAGGGGACTAGCGGGGGAGGCTCCTACAATGAGCAGTTCTTC

abundance: .
d_gene: TRBD1
v_gene: TRBV11-2
j_gene: TRBJ1-2
CDR3aa: CASSLDRDRGSGYTF
CDR3nt: TGTGCCAGCAGCTTAGATAGGGACAGAGGTTCTGGCTACACCTTC

abundance: once
d_gene: .
v_gene: TRBV11-2
j_gene: TRBJ1-1
CDR3aa: CASSPRRVLDTEAFF
CDR3nt: TGTGCCAGCAGCCCCAGGAGGGTCCTTGACACTGAAGCTTTCTTT

abundance: few
d_gene: TRBD1
v_gene: TRBV5-1
j_gene: TRBJ1-2
CDR3aa: CASSPIVRDSFYGYTF
CDR3nt: TGCGCCAGCAGCCCAATCGTCCGGGACAGCTTCTATGGCTACACCTTC

abundance: .
d_gene: .
v_gene: TRBV5-4
j_gene: TRBJ2-7
CDR3aa: CASSPWPADEQYF
CDR3nt: TGTGCCAGCAGCCCTTGGCCAGCGGACGAGCAGTACTTC

abundance: .
d_gene: .
v_gene: TRBV9
j_gene: TRBJ2-2
CDR3aa: CASSVAAGPTGELFF
CDR3nt: TGTGCCAGCAGCGTAGCGGCGGGGCCCACCGGGGAGCTGTTTTTT